The present T cell receptor beta chain was sequenced within a study of blood T cell repertoires in COVID-19. Trimming took 1 base from V and 2 from J, leaving 17 bases between them. This CDR3 spans 17 amino acids. Germline V lookup: CDR1 MGHRA, CDR2 YSYEKL. Participants came from roughly 25 US areas, aged about 18 to 95 years. What the recovered Cohort 3 donors had was two negative PCRs, clearance, or symptom resolution. Source study methods: Reference gene primer amplification in the assay estimated nucleated cell counts. Profiling relied on immunoSEQ multiplex PCR, and the TCRdb table lists in-frame clones only, not all of them. V, J and clone size were drawn from that table, and D and trimming were deduced from the DNA. Of under 200,000 clones listed, roughly 90% are singletons.

This receptor was taken from a woman aged 18-30 years who had recovered from COVID-19. The chain recombines TRBV4-1 with TRBJ1-2; possible D gene TRBD1, 5 bases. The sequencing sample was made of PBMCs or T cells enriched from blood (not recorded which). The CDR3 sequence: CASSQVLFSKGNYGYTF. The CDR3, as DNA: TGCGCCAGCAGCCAAGTACTTTTTAGCAAGGGGAACTATGGCTACACCTTC.